The present T cell receptor (beta chain) was sequenced within a study of T cell changes during pregnancy in multiple sclerosis. The trim removed 5 bases at V and 2 bases at J, leaving 6 bases unmatched. CDR1 is SGHVS, CDR2 FNYEAQ, per germline. The CDR3 spans 15 residues. Assay: immunoSEQ multiplex PCR; the TCRdb copy retains only in-frame clones and omits some. Here the sample spans approximately 43,000 clones, approximately 94% being singletons. This chain links TRBV7-6 with TRBJ2-7; TRBD2 agrees at 10 bases. Specimen: CD8+ T cells from peripheral blood mononuclear cells, collected in the third trimester of pregnancy. The sequence was obtained from a female donor with multiple sclerosis, enrolled in a pregnancy study. This CDR3 is CASSGRLAGAYEQYF. DNA for the CDR3: TGTGCCAGCAGCGGTCGGCTAGCGGGAGCCTACGAGCAGTACTTC.